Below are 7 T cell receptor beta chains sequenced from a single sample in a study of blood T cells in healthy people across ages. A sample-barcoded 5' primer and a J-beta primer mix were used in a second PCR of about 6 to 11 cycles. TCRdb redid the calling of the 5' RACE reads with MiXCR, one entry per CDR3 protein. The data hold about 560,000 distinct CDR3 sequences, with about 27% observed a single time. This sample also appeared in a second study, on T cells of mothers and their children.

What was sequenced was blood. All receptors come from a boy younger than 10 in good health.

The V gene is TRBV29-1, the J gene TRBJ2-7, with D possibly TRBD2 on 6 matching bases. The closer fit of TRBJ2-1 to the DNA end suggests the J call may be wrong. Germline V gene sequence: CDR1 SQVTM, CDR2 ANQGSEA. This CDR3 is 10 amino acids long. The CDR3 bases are TGCAGCGGACTAGTTGTTGAGCAGTTCTTC. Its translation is CSGLVVEQFF.

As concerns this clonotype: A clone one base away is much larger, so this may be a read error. The CDR3 nucleotides are TGTGCCGTCCAGGAGGACAATGAGCATTTCTTC. The encoded protein is CAVQEDNEHFF. V is TRBV10-3 and J is TRBJ2-5; D could derive from TRBD1 or TRBD2 (5 bases each). This CDR3 is built from 11 residues. Germline V gene sequence: CDR1 ENHRY, CDR2 SYGVKD.

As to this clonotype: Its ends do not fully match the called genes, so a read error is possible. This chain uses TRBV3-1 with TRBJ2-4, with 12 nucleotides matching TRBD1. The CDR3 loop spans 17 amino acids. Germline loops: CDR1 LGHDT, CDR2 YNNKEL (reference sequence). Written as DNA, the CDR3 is TGTGCCAGCAGCCAAGATGCCGGCGGGGGGACAGGGGGCAGGTGGCACTTC. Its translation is CASSQDAGGGTGGRWHF.

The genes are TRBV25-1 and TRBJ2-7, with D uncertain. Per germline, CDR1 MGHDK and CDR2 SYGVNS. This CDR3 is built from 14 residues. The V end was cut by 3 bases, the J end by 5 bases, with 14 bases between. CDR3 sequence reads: CASSEILGADEQYF. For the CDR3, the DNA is TGTGCCAGCAGTGAGATTTTAGGAGCTGACGAGCAGTACTTC.

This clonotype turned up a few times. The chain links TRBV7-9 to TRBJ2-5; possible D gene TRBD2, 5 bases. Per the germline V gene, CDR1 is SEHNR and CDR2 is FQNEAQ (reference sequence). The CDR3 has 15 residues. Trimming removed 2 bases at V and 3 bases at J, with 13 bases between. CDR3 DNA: TGTGCCAGCAGCTTACCCGGAGGCCAAGAAGAGACCCAGTACTTC. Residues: CASSLPGGQEETQYF.

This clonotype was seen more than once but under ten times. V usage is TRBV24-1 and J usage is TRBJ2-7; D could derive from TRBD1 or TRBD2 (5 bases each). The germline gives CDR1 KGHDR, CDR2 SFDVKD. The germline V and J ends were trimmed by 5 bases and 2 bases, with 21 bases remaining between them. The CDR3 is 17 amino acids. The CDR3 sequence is CATSAVGFRGRAYEQYF. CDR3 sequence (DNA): TGTGCCACCAGTGCCGTGGGGTTTCGGGGCAGGGCCTACGAGCAGTACTTC.

The CDR3 nucleotides read TGCAGTGCTAGAGCGGGGGCTAGCGGGACCCCCTACGAGCAGTACTTC. As protein: CSARAGASGTPYEQYF. The V and J genes are TRBV20-1 and TRBJ2-7; 9 nucleotides match TRBD2. CDR3 length: 16 residues. Germline V gene sequence: CDR1 DFQATT, CDR2 SNEGSKA (reference sequence). V dropped 1 base and J dropped 2; count of bases not matched to a gene: 9.